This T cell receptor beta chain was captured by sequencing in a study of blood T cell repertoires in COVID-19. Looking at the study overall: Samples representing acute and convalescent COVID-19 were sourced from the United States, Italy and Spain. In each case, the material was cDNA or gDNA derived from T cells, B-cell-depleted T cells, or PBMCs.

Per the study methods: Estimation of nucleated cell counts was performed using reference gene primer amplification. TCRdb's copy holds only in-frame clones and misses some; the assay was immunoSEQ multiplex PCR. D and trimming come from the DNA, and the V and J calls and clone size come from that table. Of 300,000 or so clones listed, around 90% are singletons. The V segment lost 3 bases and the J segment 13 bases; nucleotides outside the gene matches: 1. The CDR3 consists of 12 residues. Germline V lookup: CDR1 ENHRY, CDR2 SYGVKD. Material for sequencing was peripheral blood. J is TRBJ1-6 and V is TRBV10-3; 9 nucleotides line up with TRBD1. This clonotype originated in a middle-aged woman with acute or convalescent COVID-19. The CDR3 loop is CAISEQGAPLHF. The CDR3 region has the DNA TGTGCCATCAGTGAACAGGGGGCCCCCCTCCACTTT.